The 9 T cell receptor beta chains reported below all come from one sample, sequenced in a study of CD8 T cells in Susac syndrome. Random hexamers were used to reverse transcribe an amount of about 0.45 to 1 ug RNA. Each CDR3 protein is one row after TCRdb ran MiXCR on the immunoSEQ multiplex PCR reads. This table holds 180,000 or so distinct CDR3 sequences, just under 95% found once. The sequenced sample was CD4+ T cells from PBMCs. The source of these receptors is a human donor with Susac syndrome.

The chain is built from TRBV2 and TRBJ2-2; D not certain. There are 14 residues in the CDR3. With 4 bases removed from V and 1 base from J, the gap between germline ends came to 7 bases. Germline loops: CDR1 SNHLY, CDR2 FYNNEI. This chain's CDR3 is CASSGTENTGELFF. CDR3 sequence (DNA): TGTGCCAGCAGTGGGACGGAGAACACCGGGGAGCTGTTTTTT. The full variable domain, its missing parts supplied by reference TRBV2 and TRBJ2-2, is EPEVTQTPSHQVTQMGQEVILRCVPISNHLYFYWYRQILGQKVEFLVSFYNNEISEKSEIFDDQFSVERPDGSNFTLKIRSTKLEDSAMYFCASSGTENTGELFFGEGSRLTVL.

In its sample, this clonotype was seen once. V is TRBV15 and J is TRBJ2-3; 8 bases map to TRBD2. Germline V CDR1 and CDR2: LNHNV, YYDKDF (reference sequence). The CDR3 loop spans 16 amino acids. V shed 5 bases and J 2 bases; nucleotides not matched to a gene: 9. The DNA for the CDR3 is TGTGCCACCAGCTGGAGTAGCGGGGTCCCCACAGATACGCAGTATTTT. Translating gives CATSWSSGVPTDTQYF.

V and J are TRBV30 and TRBJ1-2, with unresolved D. Trimming pared 4 bases from V and 4 bases from J, leaving 10 bases between. The length of the CDR3 is 12 residues. The germline V gene encodes CDR1 GTSNPN and CDR2 SVGIG (reference sequence). The CDR3 loop is CAWKRSFYGYTF. DNA of the CDR3: TGTGCCTGGAAAAGGTCCTTCTATGGCTACACCTTC.

V and J are TRBV2 and TRBJ2-7; possibly TRBD2 for D (5 bases). The V end was cut by 0 bases, the J end by 6 bases, with 12 bases between. The CDR3 covers 14 residues. The germline CDR1 and CDR2 sequences are SNHLY and FYNNEI. The CDR3: CASSEARGIGEQYF. In DNA, the CDR3 is TGTGCCAGCAGTGAAGCGAGAGGGATCGGCGAGCAGTACTTC.

The chain uses TRBV7-2 and TRBJ1-2, with TRBD1 matching over 8 bases. CDR1 and CDR2 from the germline V gene are SGHTA and FQGNSA. Trimming cost V 0 bases and J 6 bases; bases outside gene matches: 6. The CDR3 consists of 15 residues. The CDR3 sequence is CASSLALGRGHGYTF. CDR3 bases: TGTGCCAGCAGCTTAGCGCTTGGCAGGGGGCATGGCTACACCTTC.

This clonotype was seen a few times. The J gene is TRBJ1-2, the V gene TRBV4-1; 8 bases line up with TRBD1. The CDR3 is made up of 18 amino acids. Losses at the gene ends were 1 base for V and 7 bases for J; bases not matched to a gene: 17. Germline-derived CDR1 and CDR2 are MGHRA and YSYEKL. The DNA of the CDR3 is TGCGCCAGCAGCCAAGTGGGGGTTAGGGACAGGATCTGGGCTGGCTACACCTTC. Translating it yields CASSQVGVRDRIWAGYTF.

The J gene is TRBJ2-3, the V gene TRBV6-6; D gene unclear. V was shortened by 3 bases and J by 0 bases, with 10 bases between the two germline ends. This CDR3 is 15 amino acids long. The germline V gene encodes CDR1 MNHNY and CDR2 SVGAGI (reference sequence). In DNA, the CDR3 is TGTGCCAGCAGTTATCGCCCCAGAAGCACAGATACGCAGTATTTT. It yields the protein CASSYRPRSTDTQYF.

The gene calls are TRBV20-1 and TRBJ2-5; the D is unclear. This CDR3 contains 13 residues. The V gene's germline CDR1 is DFQATT and CDR2 SNEGSKA (reference sequence). V lost 1 base and J 3 bases, leaving 9 bases between the germline ends. The CDR3 nucleotides are TGCAGTGCTAGAGGGCAGTCAAAAGAGACCCAGTACTTC. Translation gives CSARGQSKETQYF.

This clonotype was picked up one time. J is TRBJ2-1 and V is TRBV6-5; 14 bases are a match to TRBD2. V was clipped by 6 bases and J by 9 bases; unmatched bases: 7. Germline CDR1 is MNHEY and CDR2 is SVGAGI. This CDR3 is 15 amino acids long. CDR3 bases: TGTGCCAGCAGACTTGGGACTAGCGGGAGCAGTGAGCAGTTCTTC. It codes for CASRLGTSGSSEQFF.